The text below deals with one TCR beta chain. The antigen is unknown. V shed 2 bases, J shed 6 bases, and the junction held 8 bases outside the gene matches. Looked up from germline, CDR1 is SGHNT and CDR2 is YYREEE (reference sequence). This CDR3 region has 15 residues. The data belong to a study of T cell repertoires in cytomegalovirus infection. TCRdb independently ran MiXCR on the reads; one entry per CDR3 protein. The table lists just over 450,000 distinct CDR3 sequences, roughly 43% of them singletons. The source material was cultured PBMCs, sampled from culture after CMV antigen stimulation. This receptor was obtained from a human donor in good health (CMV status not recorded). Some clones in this sample may be carry-over from other donors' samples. This chain uses TRBV5-4 with TRBJ2-7; 10 nucleotides line up with TRBD1. CDR3 amino acids: CASSFKRTGGGEQYF. The CDR3 bases are TGTGCCAGCAGCTTCAAACGGACAGGGGGTGGCGAGCAGTACTTC.